This is a list of T cell receptor beta chains from one sample in a study of T-cell reconstitution after alpha-beta-depleted transplantation in children. TCRdb re-derived calls from the PCR reads in MiXCR, one entry per CDR3 protein. Among tens of thousands of distinct CDR3 sequences, 40% to 65% were seen once, and the ten largest hold roughly two fifths. The material sequenced was peripheral blood, taken before TCRalphabeta/CD19-depleted stem cell transplant. These TCRs come from a boy under three years old with SCID, due to receive a stem cell transplant. The CDR3 runs from the conserved cysteine through the conserved F or W. A D gene is named only where the DNA matches it firmly. Some rows mark clone size as missing; the rest say once, few, many or name a class of expanded clone.

>.|.|TRBV24-1|TRBJ1-2
CATSDLGTSYGYTF
TGTGCCACCAGTGATTTAGGAACATCCTATGGCTACACCTTC
>.|many|TRBV5-1|TRBJ2-7
CASSLEGEGEQYF
TGCGCCAGCAGCTTGGAGGGTGAGGGCGAGCAGTACTTC
>TRBD2|few|TRBV20-1|TRBJ2-7
CSARGLAGLYEQYF
TGCAGTGCTAGAGGACTAGCGGGTTTATACGAGCAGTACTTC
>.|few|TRBV6-5|TRBJ1-1
CASSYSSQGESEAFF
TGTGCCAGCAGTTACTCGAGCCAGGGAGAGTCTGAAGCTTTCTTT
>.|.|TRBV4-3|TRBJ2-1
CASSQEGGTGNEQFF
TGCGCCAGCAGCCAAGAGGGGGGCACGGGTAATGAGCAGTTCTTC
>TRBD1|many|TRBV3-1|TRBJ2-2
CASSQNRGRGTGELFF
TGTGCCAGCAGCCAGAACAGGGGGCGAGGCACCGGGGAGCTGTTTTTT
>TRBD1|many|TRBV12-3/TRBV12-4|TRBJ2-6
CASSQGATGANVLTF
TGTGCCAGCAGTCAGGGGGCGACGGGGGCCAACGTCCTGACTTTC
>.|.|TRBV6-2/TRBV6-3|TRBJ2-7
CASSYFGDEQYF
TGTGCCAGCAGTTACTTCGGCGACGAGCAGTACTTC
>TRBD2|.|TRBV12-3/TRBV12-4|TRBJ2-3
CASSLYSGTSGGPATDTQYF
TGTGCCAGCAGTTTGTACTCCGGGACTAGCGGGGGGCCGGCCACAGATACGCAGTATTTT
>.|.|TRBV5-1|TRBJ1-1
CASSLLAGPEAFF
TGCGCCAGCAGCTTATTGGCAGGGCCTGAAGCTTTCTTT
>.|few|TRBV10-3|TRBJ2-2
CAIGREVNTGELFF
TGTGCCATTGGCAGGGAGGTGAACACCGGGGAGCTGTTTTTT
>.|.|TRBV4-2|TRBJ1-2
CAIGEGYGYTF
TGTGCCATCGGGGAAGGCTATGGCTACACCTTC
>TRBD1|few|TRBV20-1|TRBJ2-7
CSANYMDRPYEQYF
TGCAGTGCTAACTATATGGACAGGCCCTACGAGCAGTACTTC
>TRBD1|.|TRBV15|TRBJ2-1
CATSSDRGSLYGNEQFF
TGTGCCACCAGCAGTGACAGGGGCAGTCTCTATGGCAATGAGCAGTTCTTC
>.|.|TRBV5-4|TRBJ1-2
CASSLGAEPYGYTF
TGTGCCAGCAGCTTGGGGGCGGAGCCCTATGGCTACACCTTC
>.|.|TRBV7-6|TRBJ2-1
CASSNRGGGYNEQFF
TGTGCCAGCAGCAACAGGGGGGGGGGCTACAATGAGCAGTTCTTC
>.|.|TRBV2|TRBJ1-2
CASRIYYGYTF
TGTGCCAGCAGGATTTACTATGGCTACACCTTC
>.|.|TRBV5-1|TRBJ1-1
CASKTGMNTEAFF
TGCGCCAGCAAAACAGGGATGAACACTGAAGCTTTCTTT
>.|.|TRBV18|TRBJ1-2
CASSPPVGPGHYGYTF
TGTGCCAGCTCACCACCAGTGGGGCCGGGTCACTATGGCTACACCTTC
>.|.|TRBV6-5|TRBJ2-7
CASSYSAFRGLEQYF
TGTGCCAGCAGTTACTCGGCCTTCAGGGGATTAGAGCAGTACTTC
>.|.|TRBV5-6|TRBJ2-3
CASSFGSTTDTQYF
TGTGCCAGCAGCTTCGGGTCTACCACAGATACGCAGTATTTT
>.|once|TRBV12-3/TRBV12-4|TRBJ1-2
CASSSANYGDTF
TGTGCCAGCAGCTCGGCGAACTATGGCGACACCTTC
>TRBD2|.|TRBV6-2/TRBV6-3|TRBJ2-3
CASTPGLASTDTQYF
TGTGCCAGCACTCCGGGACTAGCGAGCACAGATACGCAGTATTTT
>.|.|TRBV29-1|TRBJ2-1
CSVDSMEGSFYNEQFF
TGCAGCGTTGACTCCATGGAGGGGTCCTTCTACAATGAGCAGTTCTTC
>TRBD1|few|TRBV10-3|TRBJ2-7
CAISDCGTGICEQYF
TGTGCCATCAGCGACTGCGGGACAGGGATCTGCGAGCAGTACTTC
>.|.|TRBV5-4|TRBJ2-3
CASSRSLRGGGTDTQYF
TGTGCCAGCAGCCGCTCCCTGCGGGGCGGCGGCACAGATACGCAGTATTTT
>TRBD2|.|TRBV12-3/TRBV12-4|TRBJ2-1
CASSLALAGRYNEQFF
TGTGCCAGCAGTTTAGCGCTAGCGGGGCGTTACAATGAGCAGTTCTTC
>.|.|TRBV12-3/TRBV12-4|TRBJ2-1
CASSLGGYNEQFF
TGTGCCAGCAGTTTAGGTGGTTACAATGAGCAGTTCTTC
>.|.|TRBV7-7|TRBJ2-2
CASSTGTQNTGELFF
TGTGCCAGCAGCACCGGGACCCAGAACACCGGGGAGCTGTTTTTT
>.|.|TRBV4-1|TRBJ2-3
CASSRTNHREPTDTQYF
TGCGCCAGCAGCCGCACGAACCACCGGGAACCCACAGATACGCAGTATTTT
>.|few|TRBV20-1|TRBJ1-1
CSAPLTGRTEAFF
TGCAGTGCTCCCTTGACAGGTCGGACTGAAGCTTTCTTT
>TRBD2|once|TRBV20-1|TRBJ2-1
CSRPGTSDYNEQFF
TGCAGTCGCCCCGGGACTAGCGATTACAATGAGCAGTTCTTC
>.|.|TRBV5-1|TRBJ2-3
CASSLSALTDTQYF
TGCGCCAGCAGCCTTAGCGCCCTCACAGATACGCAGTATTTT
>.|.|TRBV29-1|TRBJ1-1
CSVVGKAMNTEAFF
TGCAGCGTTGTCGGGAAAGCGATGAACACTGAAGCTTTCTTT
>TRBD2|.|TRBV7-6|TRBJ2-3
CASSSERGGLPAQYF
TGTGCCAGCAGCTCCGAGCGGGGTGGGCTTCCGGCGCAGTATTTT
>.|.|TRBV5-1|TRBJ2-7
CASSLGQGGVGDEQYF
TGCGCCAGCAGCTTGGGCCAGGGGGGAGTGGGTGACGAGCAGTACTTC
>.|.|TRBV28|TRBJ1-5
CASSLSRRFRSNQPQHF
TGTGCCAGCAGTTTATCGAGGAGGTTTAGGAGCAATCAGCCCCAGCATTTT
>TRBD2|.|TRBV5-1|TRBJ2-5
CASSFSGGQKETQYF
TGCGCCAGCAGCTTCAGCGGGGGGCAAAAAGAGACCCAGTACTTC
>.|.|TRBV4-3|TRBJ2-5
CASSQDIDYLEETQYF
TGCGCCAGCAGCCAAGATATTGACTACTTAGAAGAGACCCAGTACTTC
>TRBD2|.|TRBV29-1|TRBJ2-7
CSAGGSWDEQYF
TGCAGCGCGGGGGGTAGTTGGGACGAGCAGTACTTC
>.|.|TRBV4-2|TRBJ2-5
CASSQEQNSQETQYF
TGTGCCAGCAGCCAAGAACAGAACAGTCAAGAGACCCAGTACTTC
>TRBD1|.|TRBV5-1|TRBJ1-1
CASSLVRDRGSLNTEAFF
TGCGCCAGCAGCTTGGTTCGTGACAGGGGATCTTTGAACACTGAAGCTTTCTTT
>TRBD2|.|TRBV12-3/TRBV12-4|TRBJ2-1
CASSPTGTRWNEQFF
TGTGCCAGCAGTCCCACAGGGACTAGGTGGAATGAGCAGTTCTTC
>.|.|TRBV7-8|TRBJ2-7
CASSLAIYQGYSYEQYF
TGTGCCAGCAGCTTAGCGATTTATCAGGGGTACTCCTACGAGCAGTACTTC
>.|few|TRBV12-3/TRBV12-4|TRBJ1-5
CASRPNRGNQPQHF
TGTGCCAGCAGACCTAACAGGGGCAATCAGCCCCAGCATTTT
>.|.|TRBV7-2|TRBJ2-3
CASSLVPSSTDTQYF
TGTGCCAGCAGCTTAGTGCCCTCTAGCACAGATACGCAGTATTTT
>.|few|TRBV6-1|TRBJ2-1
CASSEVGNEQFF
TGTGCCAGCAGTGAAGTGGGAAATGAGCAGTTCTTC
>.|few|TRBV5-6|TRBJ2-5
CASSSTGERSGETQYF
TGTGCCAGCAGCTCGACCGGGGAAAGGTCGGGAGAGACCCAGTACTTC
>TRBD2|few|TRBV5-1|TRBJ2-7
CASSKTSGVDEQYF
TGCGCCAGCAGCAAGACTAGCGGGGTTGACGAGCAGTACTTC
>.|few|TRBV5-6|TRBJ2-7
CASSFPRGGEYEQYF
TGTGCCAGCAGCTTCCCCAGAGGAGGGGAGTACGAGCAGTACTTC